The clone carrying this T cell receptor (beta chain) has a handful of counts. As yet, its antigen is unknown. Profiling relied on immunoSEQ multiplex PCR, and the TCRdb table lists in-frame clones only, not all of them. The sample includes just over 20,000 clones, around 26% of them seen just once. In germline, CDR1 is MGHRA, CDR2 YSYEKL. CDR3 length: 15 amino acids. The V end was cut by 1 base, the J end by 4 bases, with 13 bases between. Treatment specified: randomized to nivolumab then ipilimumab (arm A) or the reverse (arm B). The sample originates from a study of sequential checkpoint blockade in melanoma. Across the whole study: DNA from 91 pretreatment tumor samples underwent TCRβ immunosequencing.

The study's findings and limits: Tumor T-cell fraction and clonality correlated with PD-L1 and CD8+ counts.

The sample was tumor tissue (inferred from file names), taken from a patient given nivolumab and ipilimumab in sequence. The chain employs TRBV4-1 and TRBJ2-5; perhaps D is TRBD1 or TRBD2 (5 bases each). The sequence derives from a human donor with melanoma. CDR3 sequence: CASSQAGAAGETQYF. Here the CDR3 DNA reads TGCGCCAGCAGCCAAGCCGGGGCGGCAGGAGAGACCCAGTACTTC.